These 16 T cell receptor beta chains were sequenced from one sample in a study of blood T cell repertoires in COVID-19 (dated by TCRdb to 2020 to 2021). The library was obtained by the immunoSEQ multiplex PCR assay. What TCRdb holds here is the immuneACCESS table cut down to in-frame rearrangements. Part of the clones is not present; checked against another copy, under half of the missing clones reflect an unresolved V gene, and the others are unexplained. The sample table lists approximately 300,000 clones, around 90% of them with a count of one. The ten biggest clones cover approximately 7.5% of the sample. Specimen: peripheral blood. Receptors were obtained from a woman aged 25 to 39 with COVID-19, enrolled during active disease.

This chain uses TRBV7-9 with TRBJ2-3; 7 bases match TRBD2. Losses at the gene ends were 5 bases for V and 3 bases for J; bases not matched to a gene: 8. Germline CDR1 and CDR2: SEHNR and FQNEAQ (reference sequence). CDR3 length equals 15 residues. The CDR3 nucleotides read TGTGCCAGCAGCCCCCGGGGGGAAACGACAGATACGCAGTATTTT. It encodes CASSPRGETTDTQYF.

CDR3 protein: CAWRGRENTEAFF. The CDR3 DNA follows: TGTGCCTGGAGGGGCAGGGAAAACACTGAAGCTTTCTTT. The rearrangement joins TRBV30 to TRBJ1-1, with D possibly matching TRBD1 (5 bases). The CDR3 sequence is 13 residues long. CDR1 is GTSNPN and CDR2 is SVGIG in the germline V gene (reference sequence). With 3 bases removed from V and 2 bases from J, the gap between germline ends came to 10 bases.

This clone was observed a few times. V gene TRBV10-1 combines with J gene TRBJ1-5; the D gene is possibly TRBD1 (6 bases). The CDR3 has 13 residues. Per germline, CDR1 WNHNN and CDR2 SYGVQD (reference sequence). V gave up 6 bases and J gave up 2 bases, with 8 bases separating them. CDR3 DNA sequence: TGCGCCAGCAGCAGGACAGGCAATCAGCCCCAGCATTTT. Translating gives CASSRTGNQPQHF.

The rearrangement uses TRBV29-1 and TRBJ1-2; 9 bases fit TRBD1. This CDR3 spans 15 amino acids. The germline CDR1 and CDR2 sequences are SQVTM and ANQGSEA. V shed 2 bases and J 5 bases; nucleotides not matched to a gene: 9. CDR3 in amino acids: CSVESPGQGGYGYTF. CDR3 nucleotides: TGCAGCGTTGAAAGCCCGGGACAGGGCGGGTATGGCTACACCTTC.

This clone is classed as medium-sized (0.01 to 0.1%). At the DNA level, this CDR3 is encoded by other sequences in the same sample as well. The V call is TRBV11-2, the J call TRBJ1-2; D uncertain. This CDR3 comprises 13 residues. CDR1 is SGHAT, CDR2 FQNNGV, per germline. V lost 0 bases and J lost 5, with 7 bases in between. CDR3 bases: TGTGCCAGCAGCTTAGATGGAGGGTATGGCTACACCTTC. Its translation is CASSLDGGYGYTF.

The chain couples TRBV4-1 to TRBJ1-2; 9 bases map to TRBD1. Losses at the gene ends were 0 bases for V and 5 bases for J; bases not matched to a gene: 4. Germline CDR1 reads MGHRA; CDR2 reads YSYEKL. This CDR3 spans 15 amino acids. CDR3 sequence (DNA): TGCGCCAGCAGCCAAGAACAGGGGGCGCGATATGGCTACACCTTC. Translated: CASSQEQGARYGYTF.

This clone was counted between two and nine times. J is TRBJ2-5 and V is TRBV5-1; TRBD2 aligns across 13 bases. V dropped 7 bases and J dropped 5; count of bases not matched to a gene: 8. CDR3 length equals 15 residues. CDR1 SGHRS and CDR2 YFSETQ come from the germline V gene. The CDR3 DNA reads as TGCGCCAGCCAGACTAGCGGGAGGACGGAGGAGACCCAGTACTTC. As protein: CASQTSGRTEETQYF.

This clone was seen only once. The chain carries TRBV5-4 and TRBJ2-1, with TRBD2 matching 8 bases. The J segment lost 0 bases and the V segment lost 4 bases, leaving 0 bases of the junction unmatched. Germline V gene sequence: CDR1 SGHNT, CDR2 YYREEE (reference sequence). This CDR3 comprises 14 residues. CDR3 in DNA: TGTGCCAGCAGCAGCGGGAGCTCCTACAATGAGCAGTTCTTC. This encodes CASSSGSSYNEQFF.

V gene TRBV18 combines with J gene TRBJ2-7; D is perhaps TRBD2 (5 bases). Trimming pared 3 bases from V and 4 bases from J, leaving 7 bases between. The CDR3 contains 12 residues. CDR1 is KGHSH, CDR2 LQKENI, per germline. CDR3 bases: TGTGCCAGCTCACCCGGGGATTACGAGCAGTACTTC. Its translation: CASSPGDYEQYF.

The chain uses TRBV11-2 and TRBJ1-2, with D possibly TRBD1 on 5 matching bases. The CDR3 has 16 amino acids. V was trimmed by 3 bases and J by 1 base, leaving 15 bases between them. Per germline, CDR1 SGHAT and CDR2 FQNNGV. In DNA, the CDR3 is TGTGCCAGCAGCTTGGGGCCAAGCCCCCATAACTATGGCTACACCTTC. Its protein is CASSLGPSPHNYGYTF.

The chain is built from TRBV5-1 and TRBJ1-1, with D perhaps matching TRBD1 (6 bases). The CDR3 consists of 14 residues. CDR1 is SGHRS, CDR2 YFSETQ, per germline. V was trimmed by 2 bases and J by 1 base, leaving 9 bases between them. The CDR3 nucleotides are TGCGCCAGCAGCTTTTACAGGGAGAACACTGAAGCTTTCTTT. This encodes CASSFYRENTEAFF. The whole variable domain, remainder taken from reference TRBV5-1 and TRBJ1-1, is KAGVTQTPRYLIKTRGQQVTLSCSPISGHRSVSWYQQTPGQGLQFLFEYFSETQRNKGNFPGRFSGRQFSNSRSEMNVSTLELGDSALYLCASSFYRENTEAFFGQGTRLTVV.

The rearrangement joins TRBV5-4 to TRBJ1-6; no definite D call. This CDR3 contains 14 residues. Trimming cost V 2 bases and J 7 bases, with 10 bases left between them. Looked up from germline, CDR1 is SGHNT and CDR2 is YYREEE (reference sequence). The CDR3 sequence is CASSLRRENSPLHF. The CDR3 DNA follows: TGTGCCAGCAGCTTACGCCGAGAAAATTCACCCCTCCACTTT.

The chain links TRBV11-2 to TRBJ2-1; D is possibly TRBD2 (6 bases). CDR1 and CDR2 (germline): SGHAT, FQNNGV. V lost 1 base and J 4 bases, leaving 17 bases between the germline ends. There are 17 residues in the CDR3. CDR3 nucleotide sequence: TGTGCCAGCAGCTTAGGCAGGCGGGGAAGTAGATACAATGAGCAGTTCTTC. It specifies CASSLGRRGSRYNEQFF.

The V call is TRBV18, the J call TRBJ2-7; the match to TRBD2 covers 7 bases. Germline CDR1 is KGHSH and CDR2 is LQKENI. The CDR3 is 12 amino acids. After removal of 4 bases from V and 4 bases from J, the junction contained 1 base not matched to a gene. CDR3 sequence reads: CASSREGYEQYF. CDR3 DNA sequence: TGTGCCAGCTCACGGGAGGGATACGAGCAGTACTTC. Full variable domain (missing parts from reference TRBV18 and TRBJ2-7): NAGVMQNPRHLVRRRGQEARLRCSPMKGHSHVYWYRQLPEEGLKFMVYLQKENIIDESGMPKERFSAEFPKEGPSILRIQQVVRGDSAAYFCASSREGYEQYFGPGTRLTVT.

The V call is TRBV5-4, the J call TRBJ2-7; 14 positions agree with TRBD2. The CDR3 spans 16 residues. J was trimmed by 7 bases and V by 4 bases; bases with no gene match: 10. Looked up from germline, CDR1 is SGHNT and CDR2 is YYREEE (reference sequence). The CDR3 nucleotides read TGTGCCAGCAGCATCCGGACTAGCGGGGGGCCGGGGGAGCAGTACTTC. This sequence encodes CASSIRTSGGPGEQYF.

This clone showed up just once. In DNA form, the CDR3 reads TGTGCCAGCAGTACCCCCGGACTAGCAGGCGAGCAGTTCTTC. Protein: CASSTPGLAGEQFF. The chain combines TRBV6-5 with TRBJ2-1, with 8 bases aligning to TRBD2. Trimming cost V 5 bases and J 10 bases; bases outside gene matches: 10. Looked up from germline, CDR1 is MNHEY and CDR2 is SVGAGI. The CDR3 length is 14 residues.